These 29 T cell receptor beta chains were sequenced from one sample in a study of vaccination and CD4 T cells after COVID-19. The treatment is: roughly 10-day PBMC culture with coronavirus spike peptide pools or control peptides (ViraFEST assay). Sequenced with the Oncomine TCR Beta short-read assay was DNA taken from cultured CD4+ T cells. Using its own MiXCR run on the PCR reads, TCRdb lists one record per CDR3 protein. Among around 14,000 distinct CDR3 sequences, approximately 53% were seen once, and the ten largest hold 12%. Antigen specificity for these receptors is unknown. Sequencing was carried out using CD4+ T cells from blood, cultured in vitro. These receptors came from a human donor who had recovered from COVID-19.

CDR3: CASSAQGPLNEQFF. The CDR3 region has the DNA TGTGCCAGCAGCGCACAGGGGCCCTTGAATGAGCAGTTCTTC. The rearrangement links TRBV4-2 to TRBJ2-1; TRBD1 aligns across 7 bases. CDR3 length: 14 amino acids. With V trimmed by 5 bases and J by 7 bases, 8 bases remained unmatched. CDR1 is LGHNA and CDR2 is YNFKEQ in the germline V gene.

This clonotype was detected only a few times. The chain couples TRBV20-1 to TRBJ2-5; 7 nucleotides align to TRBD2. Germline V CDR1 and CDR2: DFQATT, SNEGSKA (reference sequence). Germline trimming cut 3 bases from V and 2 bases from J; bases unmatched to any gene: 6. This CDR3 spans 14 amino acids. CDR3 sequence (DNA): TGCAGTGCTAGGGCGGGAGTGTTACAAGAGACCCAGTACTTC. Encoded protein: CSARAGVLQETQYF.

The gene calls are TRBV29-1 and TRBJ2-7; 10 bases agree with TRBD2. Germline V gene sequence: CDR1 SQVTM, CDR2 ANQGSEA. J was trimmed by 4 bases and V by 2 bases; bases with no gene match: 5. The CDR3 totals 14 residues. The CDR3 DNA reads as TGCAGCGTTGAACTAGCGGGAGTAAGATACGAGCAGTACTTC. Translated: CSVELAGVRYEQYF.

The V gene is TRBV27, the J gene TRBJ2-2; 7 bases map to TRBD1. The CDR3 has 19 residues. Germline CDR1 reads MNHEY; CDR2 reads SMNVEV (reference sequence). V shed 1 base and J 1 base; nucleotides not matched to a gene: 12. CDR3 sequence: CASSLWADPGQVNTGELFF. The CDR3 coding sequence is TGTGCCAGCAGTTTATGGGCGGACCCCGGACAGGTGAACACCGGGGAGCTGTTTTTT.

V and J are TRBV28 and TRBJ1-3; D remains ambiguous. CDR3 size: 13 residues. Germline V gives CDR1 MDHEN, CDR2 SYDVKM. The germline V and J ends were trimmed by 7 bases and 4 bases, with 11 bases remaining between them. This CDR3 reads CASTWRSGNTIYF. The CDR3 DNA reads as TGTGCCAGCACCTGGAGGTCCGGAAACACCATATATTTT.

In nucleotides, the CDR3 is TGTGCCAGCAGTTTTGTTAGCAATGAGCAGTTCTTC. Translating gives CASSFVSNEQFF. The chain recombines TRBV5-6 with TRBJ2-1; D gene uncertain. Germline V gene data show CDR1 as SGHDT and CDR2 as YYEEEE. Trimming took off 5 bases at V and 6 bases at J, with 9 bases between the two ends. The length of the CDR3 is 12 residues.

V is TRBV10-3 and J is TRBJ2-5; TRBD2 aligns across 8 bases. V lost 4 bases, J lost 5 bases, and 9 bases stayed unmatched. Germline CDR1 reads ENHRY; CDR2 reads SYGVKD. The CDR3 is 15 residues long. CDR3 region: CAISAMVSGKETQYF. The CDR3 nucleotides read TGTGCCATCAGTGCAATGGTTAGCGGGAAGGAGACCCAGTACTTC.

The V gene is TRBV5-4, the J gene TRBJ2-1, with D perhaps matching TRBD2 (5 bases). The CDR3 spans 13 residues. Deletions cut 4 bases from V and 5 bases from J, with 10 bases between. The germline V gene encodes CDR1 SGHNT and CDR2 YYREEE (reference sequence). The CDR3 sequence is CASSPGNNNEQFF. Written as DNA, the CDR3 is TGTGCCAGCAGCCCGGGAAACAACAATGAGCAGTTCTTC. Looking up the rest from reference TRBV5-4 and TRBJ2-1 gives the full variable domain: ETGVTQSPTHLIKTRGQQVTLRCSSQSGHNTVSWYQQALGQGPQFIFQYYREEENGRGNFPPRFSGLQFPNYSSELNVNALELDDSALYLCASSPGNNNEQFFGPGTRLTVL.

This chain connects TRBV12-3 or TRBV12-4 to TRBJ2-3; 9 bases fit TRBD2. The CDR3 totals 16 residues. J lost 4 bases, V lost 5 bases, and 10 bases had no gene match. The DNA of the CDR3 is TGTGCCAGCAGTATAAGTACTAGCGGGTCCCCAGATACGCAGTATTTT. It yields the protein CASSISTSGSPDTQYF.

This chain uses TRBV7-3 with TRBJ2-1; D may correspond to TRBD1 or TRBD2 (5 bases each). The germline V gene has CDR1 SGHTA and CDR2 FQGTGA. The CDR3 extends over 18 amino acids. The ends were cut back, 3 bases at V and 9 bases at J, with 27 bases in the middle. CDR3 nucleotides: TGTGCCAGCAGCTTCGACGTTGGGGTGGGGACCGGTCGTGGTGAGCAGTTCTTC. It specifies CASSFDVGVGTGRGEQFF.

The chain recombines TRBV5-4 with TRBJ2-7, with D possibly called TRBD1 or TRBD2 (6 bases each). The ends were cut back, 4 bases at V and 3 bases at J, with 14 bases in the middle. Germline V gene sequence: CDR1 SGHNT, CDR2 YYREEE (reference sequence). The CDR3 is 14 residues long. The CDR3 reads CASSNGGLGYEQYF. CDR3 DNA: TGTGCCAGCAGCAACGGGGGCTTAGGCTACGAGCAGTACTTC.

V is TRBV2 and J is TRBJ2-7, with a possible D match to TRBD1 (6 bases). The CDR3 is 16 residues long. Trimming took 7 bases from V and 6 from J, leaving 25 bases between them. Germline CDR1 and CDR2: SNHLY and FYNNEI. This CDR3 reads CASTEDTGSRSSEQYF. The CDR3 nucleotides read TGTGCCAGCACAGAGGATACAGGGTCTAGGTCGTCCGAGCAGTACTTC.

This clonotype is a singleton in its sample. V is TRBV20-1 and J is TRBJ2-1, with D possibly TRBD2 on 6 matching bases. This CDR3 comprises 16 residues. V lost 0 bases and J lost 9, with 21 bases in between. Per germline, CDR1 DFQATT and CDR2 SNEGSKA (reference sequence). The DNA for the CDR3 is TGCAGTGCTAGAGAACCGGGACTCCATTTAAAGGGTGAGCAGTTCTTC. This gives the protein CSAREPGLHLKGEQFF.

This clonotype turned up a few times. J is TRBJ2-3 and V is TRBV24-1; no clear D. CDR1 KGHDR and CDR2 SFDVKD come from the germline V gene. The length of the CDR3 is 14 residues. Trimming removed 6 bases from V and 3 bases from J, with 12 bases in between. The DNA for the CDR3 is TGTGCCACCAGTAATCCATCCAAAACAGATACGCAGTATTTT. It translates to CATSNPSKTDTQYF.

CDR3 nucleotide sequence: TGTGCCAGCAGCGCTGCGGGACAGCGGAATTCACCCCTCCACTTT. Residues: CASSAAGQRNSPLHF. The chain couples TRBV5-4 to TRBJ1-6, with 7 bases matching TRBD1. Germline CDR1 is SGHNT and CDR2 is YYREEE (reference sequence). With V trimmed by 4 bases and J by 7 bases, 8 bases remained unmatched. The CDR3 is 15 residues long. Complete variable domain (other parts from reference TRBV5-4 and TRBJ1-6): ETGVTQSPTHLIKTRGQQVTLRCSSQSGHNTVSWYQQALGQGPQFIFQYYREEENGRGNFPPRFSGLQFPNYSSELNVNALELDDSALYLCASSAAGQRNSPLHFGNGTRLTVT.

This sequence joins TRBV4-2 and TRBJ1-1; D not resolved. This CDR3 has 16 residues. V dropped 0 bases and J dropped 1 base, with 12 bases sitting between them. Germline V lookup: CDR1 LGHNA, CDR2 YNFKEQ. The CDR3 nucleotides are TGTGCCAGCAGCCAAGAATCGGAAGGTGGGAACACTGAAGCTTTCTTT. This encodes CASSQESEGGNTEAFF.

The rearrangement joins TRBV2 to TRBJ1-5; D gene ambiguous. Trimming took off 4 bases at V and 0 bases at J, with 13 bases between the two ends. The germline V gene encodes CDR1 SNHLY and CDR2 FYNNEI. The CDR3 covers 16 residues. CDR3 nucleotide sequence: TGTGCCAGCAGTGTTGGGGAGGACTATAGCAATCAGCCCCAGCATTTT. Protein: CASSVGEDYSNQPQHF.

The chain links TRBV20-1 to TRBJ2-5, with TRBD1 matching over 7 bases. There are 16 residues in the CDR3. Germline V gene sequence: CDR1 DFQATT, CDR2 SNEGSKA (reference sequence). V shed 4 bases, J shed 5 bases, and the junction held 16 bases outside the gene matches. The CDR3 DNA reads TGCAGTGCTATGCCGGTGGTGGGGACAGATGGCGAGACCCAGTACTTC. It yields the protein CSAMPVVGTDGETQYF.

The chain employs TRBV20-1 and TRBJ2-3; 9 bases line up with TRBD2. The CDR3 loop spans 16 amino acids. V shed 1 base, J shed 3 bases, and the junction held 8 bases outside the gene matches. Germline values: CDR1 DFQATT, CDR2 SNEGSKA (reference sequence). The CDR3 loop is CSARVQRGGGTDTQYF. The CDR3, as DNA: TGCAGTGCTAGAGTACAACGCGGGGGGGGTACAGATACGCAGTATTTT.

The chain has TRBV20-1 and TRBJ2-2, with D unclear. Germline CDR1 and CDR2: DFQATT and SNEGSKA (reference sequence). V lost 4 bases and J 4 bases, leaving 10 bases between the germline ends. This CDR3 is 13 amino acids long. CDR3 nucleotides: TGCAGTGCTATAAAAATCTCCACCGGGGAGCTGTTTTTT. It specifies CSAIKISTGELFF.

J is TRBJ2-3 and V is TRBV20-1; D unresolved. Germline V CDR1 and CDR2: DFQATT, SNEGSKA (reference sequence). This CDR3 is 13 amino acids long. Trimming stripped 6 bases from V and 4 bases from J, with 14 bases between. The CDR3 coding sequence is TGCAGTGCCCCGCCGGGCGGTTCAGATACGCAGTATTTT. This gives the protein CSAPPGGSDTQYF.

V gene TRBV20-1 combines with J gene TRBJ2-3; 13 nucleotides line up with TRBD2. Per germline, CDR1 DFQATT and CDR2 SNEGSKA (reference sequence). This CDR3 contains 16 residues. Written as DNA, the CDR3 is TGCAGCCAAGGACTAGCGGGAGCAATAGTCACAGATACGCAGTATTTT. Protein sequence: CSQGLAGAIVTDTQYF.

This clonotype was observed once. At one of its ends the junction is not consistent with the germline gene, which may arise from a read error. The chain links TRBV2 to TRBJ1-1; 7 nucleotides line up with TRBD1. Germline V lookup: CDR1 SNHLY, CDR2 FYNNEI. The CDR3 length is 15 residues. The chain's CDR3 is CASRGQQGMNTEAFF. CDR3 coding DNA: TGTGCTAGCAGGGGTCAACAGGGGATGAACACTGAAGCTTTCTTT.

The chain is built from TRBV20-1 and TRBJ2-1, with TRBD2 matching over 8 bases. Germline V gives CDR1 DFQATT, CDR2 SNEGSKA (reference sequence). CDR3 size: 17 residues. The V gene end was trimmed by 2 bases and the J gene end by 9 bases; junction bases not matched to a gene: 18. In DNA, the CDR3 is TGCAGTGCTAGAATGTCTTCCGGGACTAGACTAGGCAGTGAGCAGTTCTTC. Its translation: CSARMSSGTRLGSEQFF.

This clonotype was picked up a small number of times. The chain is built from TRBV27 and TRBJ2-2; D is perhaps TRBD2 (5 bases). The germline V gene encodes CDR1 MNHEY and CDR2 SMNVEV (reference sequence). The CDR3 sequence is 16 residues long. V was pared by 5 bases and J by 6 bases, with 19 bases between. The CDR3 protein is CASSPYSGVSSGELFF. The CDR3 DNA follows: TGTGCCAGCAGTCCGTACTCCGGGGTGAGCTCCGGGGAGCTGTTTTTT.

As DNA, the CDR3 is TGCAGTGCTAGGTTGGCAGGGGTTTCACCCCTCCACTTT. This encodes CSARLAGVSPLHF. The chain employs TRBV20-1 and TRBJ1-6, with D perhaps TRBD1 (6 bases). CDR3 length: 13 residues. Germline V CDR1 and CDR2: DFQATT, SNEGSKA (reference sequence). Deletions cut 3 bases from V and 9 bases from J, with 12 bases between.

This clonotype was seen only a few times. The chain carries TRBV28 and TRBJ1-6; D is uncertain. The V end was cut by 8 bases, the J end by 8 bases, with 16 bases between. Per the germline V gene, CDR1 is MDHEN and CDR2 is SYDVKM. This CDR3 is 14 amino acids long. Here the CDR3 reads CASGSTGWHSPLHF. DNA for the CDR3: TGTGCCAGCGGATCGACTGGGTGGCATTCACCCCTCCACTTT.

Points on this clonotype: One end of the junction varies from germline; a read error may be responsible. The genes are TRBV6-2 or TRBV6-3 and TRBJ2-2, with 15 bases aligning to TRBD2. The germline CDR1 and CDR2 sequences are MNHEY and SVGEGT. CDR3 size: 15 residues. CDR3 sequence: CAGRTSGRVSGELFF. CDR3 nucleotides: TGTGCCGGCAGGACTAGCGGGAGGGTGTCCGGGGAGCTGTTTTTT.

The chain recombines TRBV20-1 with TRBJ2-3; D is unclear. V was shortened by 5 bases and J by 1 base, with 22 bases between the two germline ends. This CDR3 spans 17 amino acids. The germline V gene encodes CDR1 DFQATT and CDR2 SNEGSKA (reference sequence). The CDR3 sequence is CSARRTVSFSGTDTQYF. As DNA, the CDR3 is TGCAGTGCTCGGCGAACGGTTTCCTTCTCTGGCACAGATACGCAGTATTTT.